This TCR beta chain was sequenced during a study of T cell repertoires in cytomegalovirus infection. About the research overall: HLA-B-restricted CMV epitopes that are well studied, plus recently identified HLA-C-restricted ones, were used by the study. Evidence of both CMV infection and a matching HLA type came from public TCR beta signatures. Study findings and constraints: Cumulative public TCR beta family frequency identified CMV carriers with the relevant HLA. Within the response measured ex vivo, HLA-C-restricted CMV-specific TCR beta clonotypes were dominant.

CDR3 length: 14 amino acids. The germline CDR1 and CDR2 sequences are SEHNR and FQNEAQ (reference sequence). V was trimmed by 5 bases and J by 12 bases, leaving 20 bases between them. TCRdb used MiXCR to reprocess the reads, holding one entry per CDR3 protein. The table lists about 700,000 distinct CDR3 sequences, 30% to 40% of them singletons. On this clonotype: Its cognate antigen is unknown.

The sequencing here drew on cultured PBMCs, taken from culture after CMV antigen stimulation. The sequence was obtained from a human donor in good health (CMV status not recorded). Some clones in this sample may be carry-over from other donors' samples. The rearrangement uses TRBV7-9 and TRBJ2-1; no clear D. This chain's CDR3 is CASSTQLELVGQFF. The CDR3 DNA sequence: TGTGCCAGCAGCACCCAGCTTGAGCTTGTCGGGCAGTTCTTC.